Following are 18 T cell receptor beta chains from one sample sequenced in a study of blood T cell repertoires in COVID-19. TCRdb's table, derived via immunoSEQ multiplex PCR, lists solely in-frame clones and lacks some. Of nearly 250,000 clones in the sample, about 89% were seen once. Sequencing was done on a sample of peripheral blood. These receptors all stem from a woman aged 60 to 75 who had recovered from COVID-19.

This clone was recorded a few times. In nucleotides, the CDR3 is TGTGCCAGCAGCTTGGAGACAGGGGTCACTGAAGCTTTCTTT. Encoded protein: CASSLETGVTEAFF. This chain uses TRBV4-2 with TRBJ1-1; 8 positions agree with TRBD1. Looked up from germline, CDR1 is LGHNA and CDR2 is YNFKEQ. V shed 5 bases and J 4 bases; nucleotides not matched to a gene: 6. The CDR3 runs to 14 residues.

This clone was detected once. The chain is built from TRBV28 and TRBJ1-5; 7 nucleotides agree with TRBD1. With V trimmed by 6 bases and J by 0 bases, 2 bases remained unmatched. The germline V gene has CDR1 MDHEN and CDR2 SYDVKM. CDR3 length equals 14 residues. In DNA, the CDR3 is TGTGCCAGCAGGGGGGACAGTAGCAATCAGCCCCAGCATTTT. Translation: CASRGDSSNQPQHF.

This chain links TRBV28 with TRBJ1-5; the match to TRBD1 covers 10 bases. Germline V gene sequence: CDR1 MDHEN, CDR2 SYDVKM. J was trimmed by 7 bases and V by 5 bases; bases with no gene match: 14. The CDR3 contains 17 residues. CDR3 DNA sequence: TGTGCCAGCAGTCGCTGGACAGGGGGAAGAATTATACAGCCCCAGCATTTT. Amino acids: CASSRWTGGRIIQPQHF.

The chain combines TRBV7-2 with TRBJ2-5, with D maybe TRBD2 (6 bases). Trimming took off 1 base at V and 10 bases at J, with 22 bases between the two ends. Germline CDR1 SGHTA, CDR2 FQGNSA. The CDR3 runs to 16 residues. The CDR3 is CASSLDSGTRVGGQYF. The CDR3 DNA follows: TGTGCCAGCAGCTTAGATTCCGGGACCCGGGTGGGGGGCCAGTACTTC.

This chain joins TRBV19 and TRBJ1-4, with a possible D match to TRBD1 (5 bases). The CDR3 has 14 amino acids. V was cut by 4 bases and J by 5 bases, with 11 bases left in between. In germline, CDR1 is LNHDA, CDR2 SQIVND (reference sequence). This CDR3 reads CASSTQKGNEKLFF. The CDR3 nucleotides are TGTGCCAGTAGTACCCAGAAGGGGAATGAAAAACTGTTTTTT.

This clone occurred many times. The V gene is TRBV7-9, the J gene TRBJ1-4, with TRBD1 matching 7 bases. The CDR3 spans 16 residues. J was trimmed by 7 bases and V by 3 bases; bases with no gene match: 11. CDR1 is SEHNR and CDR2 is FQNEAQ in the germline V gene (reference sequence). The CDR3 spells CASSLGEGQTGEKLFF. CDR3 nucleotides: TGTGCCAGCAGCTTGGGCGAGGGACAGACAGGTGAAAAACTGTTTTTT.

This clone has just a few counts. An end of the junction differs from the germline gene, which may be a read error. This chain connects TRBV7-2 to TRBJ2-5; TRBD1 agrees at 10 bases. Looked up from germline, CDR1 is SGHTA and CDR2 is FQGNSA. The CDR3 is 12 amino acids. DNA of the CDR3: TGTGCCAGCAGCCACCCCCGGGGACAGGGGAACTTC. Residues: CASSHPRGQGNF. The whole variable domain, filled in from reference TRBV7-2 and TRBJ2-5, reads GAGVSQSPSNKVTEKGKDVELRCDPISGHTALYWYRQSLGQGLEFLIYFQGNSAPDKSGLPSDRFSAERTGGSVSTLTIQRTQQEDSAVYLCASSHPRGQGNFGPGTRLLVL.

The rearrangement links TRBV9 to TRBJ1-4; the D is unclear. Trimming shortened V by 0 bases and J by 0 bases, and 12 bases separated the two germline ends. The CDR3 contains 17 residues. Germline CDR1 and CDR2: SGDLS and YYNGEE. The CDR3 spells CASSVAGSGATNEKLFF. CDR3 in DNA: TGTGCCAGCAGCGTAGCGGGCAGCGGTGCAACTAATGAAAAACTGTTTTTT.

CDR3 in amino acids: CSVGTGTSEKLFF. The CDR3 DNA reads TGCAGCGTGGGGACAGGGACGTCTGAAAAACTGTTTTTT. V gene TRBV29-1 combines with J gene TRBJ1-4; 9 bases line up with TRBD1. Per germline, CDR1 SQVTM and CDR2 ANQGSEA. The CDR3 is 13 amino acids. After removal of 6 bases from V and 7 bases from J, the junction contained 6 bases not matched to a gene.

The J gene is TRBJ2-5, the V gene TRBV5-1; perhaps TRBD2 as D (5 bases). The CDR3 runs 15 residues. The germline V gene encodes CDR1 SGHRS and CDR2 YFSETQ. V lost 0 bases and J 1 base, leaving 10 bases between the germline ends. The CDR3 loop reads CASSLERRIQETQYF. CDR3 in DNA: TGCGCCAGCAGCTTGGAGAGGAGGATCCAAGAGACCCAGTACTTC.

CDR3 amino acids: CASSLARVRHEQYF. CDR3 sequence (DNA): TGTGCCAGCAGTTTAGCCAGGGTAAGGCACGAGCAGTACTTC. The chain recombines TRBV28 with TRBJ2-7; a weak D match, TRBD1 (5 bases). CDR1 MDHEN and CDR2 SYDVKM come from the germline V gene. The CDR3 contains 14 residues. The V end was cut by 2 bases, the J end by 5 bases, with 13 bases between.

The chain uses TRBV5-1 and TRBJ1-4; perhaps TRBD1 as D (6 bases). Germline CDR1 is SGHRS and CDR2 is YFSETQ. Trimming removed 4 bases at V and 8 bases at J, with 12 bases between. This CDR3 has 13 amino acids. CDR3 sequence reads: CASSPGAGEKLFF. CDR3 DNA sequence: TGCGCCAGCAGCCCAGGGGCGGGCGAAAAACTGTTTTTT.

This chain connects TRBV7-2 to TRBJ1-5; D remains ambiguous. The germline V gene encodes CDR1 SGHTA and CDR2 FQGNSA. V lost 0 bases, J lost 5 bases, and 5 bases lay in between. CDR3 size: 13 residues. CDR3 in amino acids: CASSLAEYQPQHF. CDR3 nucleotides: TGTGCCAGCAGCTTAGCCGAGTATCAGCCCCAGCATTTT.

The gene calls are TRBV5-4 and TRBJ2-1, with TRBD2 matching 8 bases. V was pared by 4 bases and J by 6 bases, with 12 bases of the junction left unmatched. The length of the CDR3 is 16 residues. Germline loops: CDR1 SGHNT, CDR2 YYREEE (reference sequence). The CDR3 nucleotides read TGTGCCAGCAGCCCTCCGCCGGGGGGGGGTCGCAATGAGCAGTTCTTC. This codes for CASSPPPGGGRNEQFF.

The V gene is TRBV11-2, the J gene TRBJ1-2, with 9 nucleotides matching TRBD1. The V segment lost 3 bases and the J segment 3 bases; nucleotides outside the gene matches: 2. The CDR3 loop spans 14 amino acids. Per germline, CDR1 SGHAT and CDR2 FQNNGV. CDR3 sequence reads: CASSFWTGDYGYTF. The CDR3 DNA follows: TGTGCCAGCAGCTTTTGGACAGGGGACTATGGCTACACCTTC.

J is TRBJ2-7 and V is TRBV28; D may be TRBD2 (6 bases). Trimming cost V 5 bases and J 3 bases, with 17 bases left between them. The germline V gene encodes CDR1 MDHEN and CDR2 SYDVKM. CDR3 size: 15 residues. CDR3 amino acids: CASSGGFRAFYEQYF. In DNA, the CDR3 is TGTGCCAGCAGTGGGGGGTTTAGGGCATTCTACGAGCAGTACTTC.

This sequence joins TRBV5-1 and TRBJ1-1; the D gene is possibly TRBD1 (5 bases). Trimming took 2 bases from V and 4 from J, leaving 24 bases between them. Germline V gives CDR1 SGHRS, CDR2 YFSETQ. The CDR3 consists of 18 residues. The CDR3 DNA sequence: TGCGCCAGCAGCTTTTTCTCCGGGACGACAACGGGGGGCACTGAAGCTTTCTTT. This sequence encodes CASSFFSGTTTGGTEAFF.

This clone was recorded only once. The rearrangement links TRBV6-5 to TRBJ1-6, with 7 bases identical to TRBD1. The germline V gene has CDR1 MNHEY and CDR2 SVGAGI. The V and J ends lost 6 bases and 14 bases, in that order; junction bases with no gene match: 16. The CDR3 sequence is 15 residues long. CDR3 DNA: TGTGCCAGCAGAGGTTTGGACAGGACCTGGGGGGCCCTCCACTTT. Translating it yields CASRGLDRTWGALHF.